A selection of T cell receptor beta chains follows, all from one sample in a study. MiXCR was run by TCRdb on the RT-PCR reads, yielding one entry per CDR3 protein. The data contain hundreds of thousands of distinct CDR3 sequences, 12% to 15% of them seen just once; the ten biggest clones take up about 3.9%. Source material: memory CD4+ T cells from blood. All receptors derive from a female donor in good health, serving as a healthy control. The CDR3 runs from the conserved cysteine through the conserved F or W. Each record gives: V gene, J gene, D gene, clone size, CDR3 protein, CDR3 DNA. A D gene is named only where the DNA matches it firmly. Expanded clones are given a class, and other clones once, few, many or no size at all.

V: TRBV30
J: TRBJ2-3
D: -
size: many
CDR3: CAWSVQTRTQYF
DNA: TGTGCCTGGAGTGTACAGACCCGGACGCAGTATTTT

V: TRBV10-3
J: TRBJ2-5
D: -
size: many
CDR3: CAISPPGGGETQYF
DNA: TGTGCCATCTCCCCCCCCGGGGGCGGTGAGACCCAGTACTTC

V: TRBV5-6
J: TRBJ2-4
D: -
size: -
CDR3: CASSYRALLKNIQYF
DNA: TGTGCCAGCAGCTATAGGGCCCTTCTAAAAAACATTCAGTACTTC

V: TRBV20-1
J: TRBJ1-5
D: -
size: few
CDR3: CSARQGSNQPQHF
DNA: TGCAGTGCTAGACAGGGGAGCAATCAGCCCCAGCATTTT

V: TRBV28
J: TRBJ1-2
D: -
size: few
CDR3: CASSSPVYGYTF
DNA: TGTGCCAGCAGTTCCCCAGTTTATGGCTACACCTTC

V: TRBV5-1
J: TRBJ1-1
D: -
size: many
CDR3: CASSPGPAGAEAFF
DNA: TGCGCCAGCAGCCCGGGCCCCGCGGGCGCTGAAGCTTTCTTT

V: TRBV30
J: TRBJ2-7
D: -
size: few
CDR3: CAWGRTGRGEYF
DNA: TGTGCCTGGGGTCGAACGGGCAGAGGGGAGTACTTC

V: TRBV15
J: TRBJ1-1
D: -
size: few
CDR3: CATSRAGVMNTEAFF
DNA: TGTGCCACCAGCAGAGCAGGCGTGATGAACACTGAAGCTTTCTTT

V: TRBV7-7
J: TRBJ2-1
D: -
size: -
CDR3: CASSPGLASEPNEQFF
DNA: TGTGCCAGCAGCCCAGGTCTGGCTAGCGAGCCAAATGAGCAGTTCTTC

V: TRBV6-2/TRBV6-3
J: TRBJ1-5
D: TRBD1
size: many
CDR3: CASSSRQGRQPQHF
DNA: TGTGCCAGCAGTTCTCGACAGGGTCGACAGCCCCAGCATTTT

V: TRBV5-6
J: TRBJ1-2
D: -
size: -
CDR3: CASRTGPPPWVF
DNA: TGTGCCAGCAGAACGGGGCCCCCACCCTGGGTGTTC

V: TRBV20-1
J: TRBJ1-4
D: -
size: few
CDR3: CSARARDEKLFF
DNA: TGCAGTGCTAGAGCCAGGGACGAAAAACTGTTTTTT

V: TRBV10-3
J: TRBJ2-1
D: -
size: many
CDR3: CAISESTGRAYNEQFF
DNA: TGTGCCATCAGTGAGTCGACGGGACGGGCCTACAATGAGCAGTTCTTC

V: TRBV18
J: TRBJ2-5
D: TRBD2
size: few
CDR3: CASSSGTSQETQYF
DNA: TGTGCCAGCTCATCCGGGACTAGCCAAGAGACCCAGTACTTC

V: TRBV27
J: TRBJ1-2
D: TRBD1
size: few
CDR3: CATRTGAGGYTF
DNA: TGTGCCACCCGGACAGGGGCCGGTGGCTACACCTTC